The 26 T cell receptor beta chains listed next were all sequenced from one sample in a study of cytomegalovirus exposure and HLA in healthy donors. The PCR made use of 60 Vbeta and 13 Jbeta primers. Sequencing used immunoSEQ multiplex PCR; TCRdb keeps in-frame clones, though not all of them. The data hold approximately 74,000 clones, with 75% observed a single time. The sequencing input was PBMCs. The origin of the receptors is a man aged 60 to 75 in good health and CMV-seropositive.

The rearrangement links TRBV19 to TRBJ1-5, with TRBD1 matching 7 bases. Per the germline V gene, CDR1 is LNHDA and CDR2 is SQIVND (reference sequence). This CDR3 spans 15 amino acids. V trimming: 7 bases; J trimming: 7 bases; junction bases outside the gene matches: 13. The CDR3 bases are TGTGCCAGTACCTCGGATCGACAGGGTAACCAGCCCCAGCATTTT. Translation gives CASTSDRQGNQPQHF. The variable domain in full, with the rest retrieved from reference TRBV19 and TRBJ1-5, is DGGITQSPKYLFRKEGQNVTLSCEQNLNHDAMYWYRQDPGQGLRLIYYSQIVNDFQKGDIAEGYSVSREKKESFPLTVTSAQKNPTAFYLCASTSDRQGNQPQHFGDGTRLSIL.

V gene TRBV7-6 combines with J gene TRBJ2-3; 10 nucleotides match TRBD2. The junction had 7 bases not matched to a gene; V was cut back by 4 bases and J by 0 bases. The V gene's germline CDR1 is SGHVS and CDR2 FNYEAQ. The CDR3 is 17 residues long. The CDR3 sequence: CASSSRLAGPSTDTQYF. Written as DNA, the CDR3 is TGTGCCAGCAGCTCCCGACTAGCGGGCCCTAGCACAGATACGCAGTATTTT.

The chain couples TRBV27 to TRBJ2-3; no clear D gene. Per germline, CDR1 MNHEY and CDR2 SMNVEV (reference sequence). The length of the CDR3 is 13 residues. Trimming took off 3 bases at V and 6 bases at J, with 10 bases between the two ends. As DNA, the CDR3 is TGTGCCAGCAGTTTTAATGAGCTTGATACGCAGTATTTT. Its protein is CASSFNELDTQYF.

The chain joins TRBV18 to TRBJ2-7; 7 bases are a match to TRBD2. The CDR3 loop spans 14 amino acids. Germline V gene lookup returns CDR1 KGHSH and CDR2 LQKENI. With 6 bases clipped from V and 3 bases from J, the junction kept 8 bases outside the gene matches. The CDR3 DNA reads as TGTGCCAGCTCGGGGGGGGGTTCCCTCTACGAGCAGTACTTC. This translates into CASSGGGSLYEQYF. Full variable domain (outside the CDR3, taken from reference TRBV18 and TRBJ2-7): NAGVMQNPRHLVRRRGQEARLRCSPMKGHSHVYWYRQLPEEGLKFMVYLQKENIIDESGMPKERFSAEFPKEGPSILRIQQVVRGDSAAYFCASSGGGSLYEQYFGPGTRLTVT.

This chain uses TRBV5-4 with TRBJ2-2; D might be TRBD2 (5 bases). The CDR3 covers 14 residues. Germline V CDR1 and CDR2: SGHNT, YYREEE (reference sequence). V lost 1 base to trimming and J lost 4 bases, with 8 bases between them. Here the CDR3 reads CASSLIGLTGELFF. CDR3 bases: TGTGCCAGCAGCTTGATAGGACTCACCGGGGAGCTGTTTTTT.

The chain links TRBV7-2 to TRBJ2-7, with TRBD1 as a possible D gene (6 bases). V was cut by 4 bases and J by 4 bases, with 11 bases left in between. This CDR3 contains 13 residues. The V gene's germline CDR1 is SGHTA and CDR2 FQGNSA. The CDR3 reads CASSYAGEYEQYF. CDR3 nucleotides: TGTGCCAGCAGCTACGCAGGGGAGTACGAGCAGTACTTC.

The genes are TRBV5-5 and TRBJ2-5; D is possibly TRBD2 (7 bases). Germline values: CDR1 SGHKS, CDR2 YYEKEE (reference sequence). V lost 4 bases to trimming and J lost 4 bases, with 14 bases between them. This CDR3 is 14 amino acids long. The CDR3 coding sequence is TGTGCCAGCAGCGGGGGGGCGATGTCAGAGACCCAGTACTTC. It is translated as CASSGGAMSETQYF.

V is TRBV7-9 and J is TRBJ1-1; D is perhaps TRBD1 (6 bases). CDR1 is SEHNR, CDR2 FQNEAQ, per germline (reference sequence). Trimming cost V 5 bases and J 0 bases, with 13 bases left between them. CDR3 length: 15 amino acids. The CDR3 DNA reads TGTGCCAGCAGCCCTCTAACAGGGCTGAACACTGAAGCTTTCTTT. It translates to CASSPLTGLNTEAFF.

The chain links TRBV2 to TRBJ1-3, with TRBD1 identical over 8 bases. V was clipped by 5 bases and J by 0 bases; unmatched bases: 12. Germline CDR1 is SNHLY and CDR2 is FYNNEI. The CDR3 totals 18 residues. CDR3 sequence: CASSLTGGASSSGNTIYF. The CDR3 bases are TGTGCCAGCAGTTTAACAGGGGGAGCCTCAAGCTCTGGAAACACCATATATTTT.

The chain joins TRBV11-3 to TRBJ2-7; 10 nucleotides line up with TRBD1. This CDR3 is 16 amino acids long. The V segment lost 5 bases and the J segment 6 bases; nucleotides outside the gene matches: 13. Germline assignment: CDR1 SGHNT and CDR2 YENEEA. DNA of the CDR3: TGTGCCAGCAGCCATCCCGGGACAGGGGCCTATGGCGAGCAGTACTTC. This translates into CASSHPGTGAYGEQYF.

The chain recombines TRBV19 with TRBJ1-5; TRBD1 matches 9 bases. The germline CDR1 and CDR2 sequences are LNHDA and SQIVND (reference sequence). V shed 6 bases and J 7 bases; nucleotides not matched to a gene: 16. CDR3 length: 17 residues. CDR3 DNA sequence: TGTGCCAGTAGCCTCCGGAGGGGTGGGACAGGGAACCAGCCCCAGCATTTT. Its protein is CASSLRRGGTGNQPQHF.

The J gene is TRBJ2-1, the V gene TRBV19; 7 bases are a match to TRBD1. CDR1 and CDR2 from the germline V gene are LNHDA and SQIVND (reference sequence). The ends lost 6 bases at V and 7 bases at J; junction bases unmatched: 12. The CDR3 is made up of 15 amino acids. CDR3 nucleotides: TGTGCCAGTAGACCTGTCCGGGACAGAAGTAATGAGCAGTTCTTC. Its protein is CASRPVRDRSNEQFF.

This clone was observed a handful of times. This chain uses TRBV7-6 with TRBJ2-1, with 14 bases lining up with TRBD2. Germline values: CDR1 SGHVS, CDR2 FNYEAQ. The CDR3 consists of 17 residues. Losses at the gene ends were 5 bases for V and 7 bases for J; bases not matched to a gene: 10. The CDR3 region has the DNA TGTGCCAGCAGCCCGGGACTAGCGGGAGCCCGGGGGAATGAGCAGTTCTTC. Translating it yields CASSPGLAGARGNEQFF.

This clone showed up just a few times. The chain links TRBV2 to TRBJ1-2; D not resolved. Trimming left V 11 bases short and J 7 bases short, with 11 bases between. Per germline, CDR1 SNHLY and CDR2 FYNNEI. The CDR3 is made up of 10 amino acids. The CDR3 nucleotides read TGTGCCGCTTCCCCAGGTGGCTACACCTTC. Translated: CAASPGGYTF.

The chain uses TRBV6-5 and TRBJ2-1; 10 bases agree with TRBD2. The CDR3 covers 15 residues. The trim removed 6 bases at V and 8 bases at J, leaving 10 bases unmatched. CDR1 and CDR2 (germline): MNHEY, SVGAGI. The CDR3 bases are TGTGCCAGCAGCCTAGCGGGAGAGGCGTTCGATGAGCAGTTCTTC. This codes for CASSLAGEAFDEQFF.

The DNA for the CDR3 is TGTGCCAGCAGCAAGATACGTACGAGCTACGAGCAGTACTTC. Residues: CASSKIRTSYEQYF. V and J are TRBV7-9 and TRBJ2-7; D gene uncertain. The CDR3 runs to 14 residues. Looked up from germline, CDR1 is SEHNR and CDR2 is FQNEAQ (reference sequence). V dropped 5 bases and J dropped 3 bases, with 14 bases sitting between them.

The chain recombines TRBV7-9 with TRBJ1-1; no clear D gene. V lost 1 base and J 1 base, leaving 4 bases between the germline ends. The CDR3 loop spans 13 amino acids. Germline CDR1 and CDR2: SEHNR and FQNEAQ (reference sequence). CDR3: CASSLDRNTEAFF. CDR3 DNA sequence: TGTGCCAGCAGCTTAGACAGGAACACTGAAGCTTTCTTT.

V is TRBV11-3 and J is TRBJ2-1; D gene ambiguous. CDR3 size: 13 residues. The V end lost 5 bases, the J end lost 3 bases, and 8 bases lay between the germline ends. The V gene's germline CDR1 is SGHNT and CDR2 YENEEA. DNA for the CDR3: TGTGCCAGCAGCCCCCTCGGCTACAATGAGCAGTTCTTC. This encodes CASSPLGYNEQFF.

This chain joins TRBV7-8 and TRBJ1-5, with D possibly being TRBD1 (6 bases). This CDR3 has 16 residues. Trimming removed 1 base from V and 0 bases from J, with 10 bases in between. The germline CDR1 and CDR2 sequences are SGHVS and FQNEAQ. This chain's CDR3 is CASSLERGFSNQPQHF. CDR3 coding DNA: TGTGCCAGCAGCTTAGAGAGGGGGTTTAGCAATCAGCCCCAGCATTTT. Full variable domain (rest looked up from reference TRBV7-8 and TRBJ1-5): GAGVSQSPRYKVAKRGQDVALRCDPISGHVSLFWYQQALGQGPEFLTYFQNEAQLDKSGLPSDRFFAERPEGSVSTLKIQRTQQEDSAVYLCASSLERGFSNQPQHFGDGTRLSIL.

The count of this clone is one. J is TRBJ1-1 and V is TRBV2; 8 bases match TRBD1. CDR1 is SNHLY, CDR2 FYNNEI, per germline. V shed 5 bases, J shed 3 bases, and the junction held 5 bases outside the gene matches. This CDR3 has 14 residues. CDR3 in DNA: TGTGCCAGCAGTCGACAGGGGCGGGACACTGAAGCTTTCTTT. Translated: CASSRQGRDTEAFF.

The sample holds a few counts of this clone. The V gene is TRBV2, the J gene TRBJ1-3; the D gene is possibly TRBD1 (5 bases). The CDR3 sequence is 15 residues long. From germline, CDR1 is SNHLY and CDR2 FYNNEI. Between the trimmed V and J ends, which lost 5 bases and 0 bases, there was a span of 11 bases. The CDR3 is CASSPQVNSGNTIYF. The DNA of the CDR3 is TGTGCCAGCAGTCCACAGGTTAACTCTGGAAACACCATATATTTT.

The count of this clone is one. The V gene is TRBV2, the J gene TRBJ2-3; TRBD2 aligns across 9 bases. Germline trimming cut 4 bases from V and 2 bases from J; bases unmatched to any gene: 4. This CDR3 has 15 residues. CDR1 is SNHLY and CDR2 is FYNNEI in the germline V gene. This chain's CDR3 is CASSVLAGYTDTQYF. CDR3 nucleotides: TGTGCCAGCAGTGTGCTAGCGGGATACACAGATACGCAGTATTTT. Supplemented by reference TRBV2 and TRBJ2-3, the full variable domain reads EPEVTQTPSHQVTQMGQEVILRCVPISNHLYFYWYRQILGQKVEFLVSFYNNEISEKSEIFDDQFSVERPDGSNFTLKIRSTKLEDSAMYFCASSVLAGYTDTQYFGPGTRLTVL.

The chain is built from TRBV5-1 and TRBJ1-2, with a weak D call TRBD1 (6 bases). This CDR3 region has 13 residues. Deletions cut 2 bases from V and 8 bases from J, with 13 bases between. Germline V gene data show CDR1 as SGHRS and CDR2 as YFSETQ. CDR3 nucleotide sequence: TGCGCCAGCAGCTTCCCAGGGGAAGCGGGCTACACCTTC. This codes for CASSFPGEAGYTF.

This chain joins TRBV7-9 and TRBJ1-1, with TRBD1 identical over 9 bases. The ends lost 5 bases at V and 3 bases at J; junction bases unmatched: 1. The CDR3 is 13 residues long. Germline CDR1 SEHNR, CDR2 FQNEAQ (reference sequence). As DNA, the CDR3 is TGTGCCAGCAGCGACAGGGGGGACACTGAAGCTTTCTTT. Encoded protein: CASSDRGDTEAFF.

This clone was recorded only once. The rearrangement uses TRBV5-6 and TRBJ1-2; no definite D call. This CDR3 spans 14 amino acids. The V and J ends lost 1 base and 1 base respectively, with 8 bases between them. Germline V gene data show CDR1 as SGHDT and CDR2 as YYEEEE. CDR3 DNA: TGTGCCAGCAGCTTGTGGTGGCATAACTATGGCTACACCTTC. It yields the protein CASSLWWHNYGYTF.

This chain joins TRBV5-1 and TRBJ2-1, with 11 bases identical to TRBD2. Germline V gene lookup returns CDR1 SGHRS and CDR2 YFSETQ. The CDR3 contains 16 residues. The trim removed 0 bases at V and 6 bases at J, leaving 5 bases unmatched. CDR3 sequence reads: CASSLDSGGAFNEQFF. DNA for the CDR3: TGCGCCAGCAGCTTGGATAGCGGGGGGGCCTTCAATGAGCAGTTCTTC. The full variable domain, completed using reference TRBV5-1 and TRBJ2-1, is KAGVTQTPRYLIKTRGQQVTLSCSPISGHRSVSWYQQTPGQGLQFLFEYFSETQRNKGNFPGRFSGRQFSNSRSEMNVSTLELGDSALYLCASSLDSGGAFNEQFFGPGTRLTVL.